The sequence of this T cell receptor beta chain was determined in a study of cytomegalovirus exposure and HLA in healthy donors. The study's findings and limits: Later analysis suggested most CMV-associated TCR beta chains were HLA-restricted. The study put 150 or so TCR beta chains on its list as cytomegalovirus-associated. Testing in vitro showed a few CMV-associated chains specific for CMV antigens.

Use of 60 Vbeta and 13 Jbeta primers characterized the PCR. Using immunoSEQ multiplex PCR, the repertoire was profiled, and TCRdb retains in-frame clones only, with some absent. The sample includes some 140,000 clones, over 70% seen only once; the top ten take under 3.5%. This clone was observed once. Its antigen is undetermined. The CDR3 totals 13 residues. Trimming removed 5 bases from V and 12 bases from J, with 17 bases in between. The germline CDR1 and CDR2 sequences are SEHNR and FQNEAQ (reference sequence). This clonotype was obtained from a man younger than 40 in good health and CMV-seronegative. The rearrangement links TRBV7-9 to TRBJ2-1, with D perhaps TRBD2 (6 bases). The specimen sequenced was PBMCs. CDR3 protein: CASSPTGDTMQFF. The CDR3 nucleotides are TGTGCCAGCAGCCCTACGGGAGACACCATGCAGTTCTTC.